This TCR beta chain was sequenced in a study of Tregs in tolerant kidney transplant recipients. From germline, CDR1 is LNHDA and CDR2 SQIVND (reference sequence). V was clipped by 3 bases and J by 4 bases; unmatched bases: 9. The length of the CDR3 is 16 residues. General study points: Few patients were studied, so findings need validation in larger groups. The most relevant donor-specific Treg TCRbeta repertoire apparently came from expansion with activated donor B cells.

As concerns this clone: The antigen is unknown. The read terminates 3 residues ahead of where the CDR3 ends, so the germline J gene completes it.

Only in-frame clones appear in the TCRdb table, and some are missing; sequencing was by immunoSEQ multiplex PCR. The sample table includes over 45,000 clones. This sample comprised CD4+ T cells from blood, obtained before the transplant. This chain uses TRBV19 with TRBJ2-7, with 10 bases matching TRBD1. This clonotype originated in a human donor who received a combined kidney and bone marrow transplant. This CDR3 is CASSISSGTGDYEQYF. CDR3 bases read: TGTGCCAGTAGTATTTCATCCGGGACAGGGGATTACGAG.